The 13 T cell receptor beta chains below come from one sample, sequenced in a study of CD8+ T cells in alopecia areata. RNA was extracted and reverse transcribed into cDNA as the sequencing template. TCRdb keeps only in-frame clones here, not all; method: immunoSEQ multiplex PCR. The table lists about 64,000 clones, roughly 40% of them singletons. The specimen was NKG2D-low CD8+ T cells sorted from blood. These receptors were collected from a human donor with alopecia areata.

The genes are TRBV7-2 and TRBJ2-7; no definite D call. This CDR3 has 14 residues. Germline loops: CDR1 SGHTA, CDR2 FQGNSA. V was shortened by 3 bases and J by 7 bases, with 16 bases between the two germline ends. The CDR3, as DNA: TGTGCCAGCAGCTTGGGTGTGCACCCCACTGAGCAGTACTTC. It encodes CASSLGVHPTEQYF.

The V and J genes are TRBV29-1 and TRBJ2-1, with unresolved D. Trimming took off 4 bases at V and 6 bases at J, with 10 bases between the two ends. Germline loops: CDR1 SQVTM, CDR2 ANQGSEA. The CDR3 has 12 residues. CDR3 DNA: TGCAGCGTTGTTGGCGACACCAATGAGCAGTTCTTC. It specifies CSVVGDTNEQFF.

The chain has TRBV29-1 and TRBJ2-1; D is possibly TRBD1 (6 bases). Trimming stripped 7 bases from V and 3 bases from J, with 7 bases between. The CDR3 consists of 11 residues. Germline-derived CDR1 and CDR2 are SQVTM and ANQGSEA. The CDR3 DNA reads as TGCAGCGAGGGGGTCTACAATGAGCAGTTCTTC. Amino acids: CSEGVYNEQFF.

This chain connects TRBV27 to TRBJ2-3; D possibly matches TRBD1 or TRBD2 (5 bases each). Germline CDR1 MNHEY, CDR2 SMNVEV (reference sequence). The V end was cut by 5 bases, the J end by 0 bases, with 15 bases between. This CDR3 is 16 amino acids long. The CDR3 region has the DNA TGTGCCAGCAGTCTACCGGGACGTACTAGCACAGATACGCAGTATTTT. Protein sequence: CASSLPGRTSTDTQYF.

This sequence joins TRBV4-3 and TRBJ1-1; D unresolved. CDR1 is LGHNA and CDR2 is YSLEER in the germline V gene. CDR3 length equals 14 residues. V was trimmed by 4 bases and J by 8 bases, leaving 17 bases between them. In nucleotides, the CDR3 is TGCGCCAGCAGCCCGGGGTCACTCAGCAGAGAAGCTTTCTTT. This encodes CASSPGSLSREAFF.

In this sample, this clone turned up a few times. The chain is built from TRBV4-1 and TRBJ2-5; 7 bases agree with TRBD2. Germline CDR1 MGHRA, CDR2 YSYEKL. The CDR3 length is 20 residues. V lost 3 bases to trimming and J lost 1 base; unmatched junction nucleotides: 20. CDR3 in amino acids: CASSHPGGGRRPTLQETQYF. The CDR3, as DNA: TGCGCCAGCAGCCACCCCGGGGGAGGGCGGCGGCCTACTCTCCAAGAGACCCAGTACTTC.

In this sample, this clone turned up a few times. This chain's CDR3 is CASSPRVNEQFF. CDR3 nucleotide sequence: TGTGCCAGCAGCCCGAGGGTTAATGAGCAGTTCTTC. The chain employs TRBV7-9 and TRBJ2-1, with D maybe TRBD2 (5 bases). CDR1 and CDR2 from the germline V gene are SEHNR and FQNEAQ (reference sequence). This CDR3 spans 12 amino acids. V was trimmed by 5 bases and J by 7 bases, leaving 9 bases between them.

The rearrangement joins TRBV5-7 to TRBJ2-7; TRBD2 is a possible D gene (6 bases). TRBV5-7 is labeled an ORF, and its function is uncertain. Trimming stripped 3 bases from V and 7 bases from J, with 17 bases between. The CDR3 runs to 14 residues. CDR3 region: CASSSGTPGEEQYF. The CDR3 DNA follows: TGTGCCAGCAGCTCCGGGACCCCGGGGGAAGAGCAGTACTTC.

This chain uses TRBV25-1 with TRBJ2-1; 9 bases map to TRBD2. The CDR3 is made up of 15 amino acids. V lost 6 bases and J lost 6; bases outside the gene matches: 9. Germline V gives CDR1 MGHDK, CDR2 SYGVNS. This CDR3 reads CASSKGLAGSNEQFF. CDR3 nucleotides: TGTGCCAGCAGCAAGGGGCTAGCGGGGAGCAATGAGCAGTTCTTC.

This clone occurred a few times. This sequence joins TRBV7-9 and TRBJ2-5; the match to TRBD2 covers 8 bases. The CDR3 has 16 amino acids. V shed 4 bases and J 5 bases; nucleotides not matched to a gene: 12. The germline V gene encodes CDR1 SEHNR and CDR2 FQNEAQ (reference sequence). The CDR3 loop reads CASSSIAGRRVETQYF. The CDR3 bases are TGTGCCAGCAGCTCAATAGCGGGGAGGCGGGTGGAGACCCAGTACTTC.

The gene calls are TRBV4-3 and TRBJ2-7, with 10 bases that match TRBD2. Per the germline V gene, CDR1 is LGHNA and CDR2 is YSLEER. V shed 2 bases, J shed 4 bases, and the junction held 5 bases outside the gene matches. The CDR3 is 15 residues long. The CDR3 DNA is TGCGCCAGCAGCCAATTCTCTAGCGGGAGTTACGAGCAGTACTTC. Translating it yields CASSQFSSGSYEQYF.

This clone was recorded a few times. The genes are TRBV7-2 and TRBJ2-1, with D tentatively TRBD1 (5 bases). The CDR3 totals 15 residues. The germline V gene has CDR1 SGHTA and CDR2 FQGNSA. The V end lost 6 bases, the J end lost 6 bases, and 18 bases lay between the germline ends. The CDR3 reads CASRQTAGLRNEQFF. In DNA, the CDR3 is TGTGCCAGCAGACAAACAGCAGGGCTGCGCAATGAGCAGTTCTTC. Using reference TRBV7-2 and TRBJ2-1 for the parts outside the CDR3, the full variable domain is GAGVSQSPSNKVTEKGKDVELRCDPISGHTALYWYRQSLGQGLEFLIYFQGNSAPDKSGLPSDRFSAERTGGSVSTLTIQRTQQEDSAVYLCASRQTAGLRNEQFFGPGTRLTVL.

The J gene is TRBJ2-2, the V gene TRBV4-1, with no clear D. The CDR3 extends over 14 amino acids. Deletions cut 4 bases from V and 3 bases from J, with 9 bases between. The germline V gene encodes CDR1 MGHRA and CDR2 YSYEKL. The DNA for the CDR3 is TGCGCCAGCAGCCCACCGACCGACACCGGGGAGCTGTTTTTT. This codes for CASSPPTDTGELFF.